These T cell receptor beta chains were read from a single sample in a study of tumor-infiltrating lymphocytes in oesophageal squamous cell carcinoma. TCRdb redid the calling of the PCR reads with MiXCR, one entry per CDR3 protein. The sample has approximately 19,000 distinct CDR3 sequences, over 40% seen once. Sequencing was carried out using normal esophageal tissue next to the tumor. The receptors were sampled from a male donor with esophageal squamous cell carcinoma. CDR3s include the opening cysteine and the closing phenylalanine or tryptophan. D genes are given only for firm matches. Rows give clone size only sometimes, using once, few, many, or a class for an expanded clone.

NA	NA	TRBV7-3	TRBJ2-5	TGTGCCAGCAGCTTAGGGCAGGGTCTGGAGACCCAGTACTTC	CASSLGQGLETQYF
TRBD1	NA	TRBV7-2	TRBJ1-6	TGTGCCAGCAGCTGGGGACAGTCGAACGATTCACCCCTCCACTTT	CASSWGQSNDSPLHF
TRBD2	many	TRBV12-3/TRBV12-4	TRBJ2-7	TGTGCCAGCAGTTTCTTGGGGCTAGCGGGAGGCCCGAGCTCCTACGAGCAGTACTTC	CASSFLGLAGGPSSYEQYF
TRBD1	NA	TRBV7-2	TRBJ2-7	TGTGCCAGCAGCTTTCGGCTGGGCGGGACAGGGGTCCGCGAGCAGTACTTC	CASSFRLGGTGVREQYF
NA	medium-sized	TRBV11-2	TRBJ2-5	TGTGCCAGCAGCTTATCTAAACAAGAGACCCAGTACTTC	CASSLSKQETQYF
TRBD2	NA	TRBV7-6	TRBJ2-5	TGTGCCAGCAGCTTAGCGGGACTAGCGGGAGTAAGGGAGACCCAGTACTTC	CASSLAGLAGVRETQYF
TRBD2	few	TRBV15	TRBJ2-1	TGTGCCACCAGCAGTGGGGCGGGAGACTTGGGTGAGCAGTTCTTC	CATSSGAGDLGEQFF
NA	NA	TRBV7-2	TRBJ1-5	TGTGCCAGCAGCTTAGGTTCGTTGGGGGCTAGCAATCAGCCCCAGCATTTT	CASSLGSLGASNQPQHF
TRBD2	NA	TRBV7-2	TRBJ2-1	TGTGCCAGCAGCTTCACTAGCGGTCTAAGCTCCTACAATGAGCAGTTCTTC	CASSFTSGLSSYNEQFF
TRBD2	few	TRBV7-6	TRBJ2-1	TGTGCCAGCAGCTTACTAGCGGGAGGGCCTAATGAGCAGTTCTTC	CASSLLAGGPNEQFF
NA	many	TRBV7-2	TRBJ2-7	TGTGCCAGCAGCTTAATGGGGGGACCCTACGAGCAGTACTTC	CASSLMGGPYEQYF
NA	many	TRBV10-3	TRBJ2-7	TGTGCCATCAGTGAAGGGGACGCGGAGCAGCAGTACTTC	CAISEGDAEQQYF
TRBD1	NA	TRBV10-2	TRBJ1-1	TGCGCCAGCACAAAGACAGGGGTAGTAAAAACTGAAGCTTTCTTT	CASTKTGVVKTEAFF
NA	once	TRBV10-3	TRBJ2-7	TGTGCCATCAGTGACCTAACGGAAGAGCAGTACTTC	CAISDLTEEQYF
NA	many	TRBV6-1	TRBJ2-7	TGTGCCAGCAGCCAGGGACACCTCTACGAGCAGTACTTC	CASSQGHLYEQYF
TRBD2	NA	TRBV19	TRBJ2-7	TGTGCCAGTAGTGCGAGACTAGCTACTAGTACGGAGCAGTACTTC	CASSARLATSTEQYF
NA	NA	TRBV6-6	TRBJ2-5	TGTGCCAGCAGTTACTCGATAGGGGGGGCCGAGGAGACCCAGTACTTC	CASSYSIGGAEETQYF
NA	many	TRBV28	TRBJ1-1	TGTGCCAGCTTCCCGGGGGGGATGAACACTGAAGCTTTCTTT	CASFPGGMNTEAFF
TRBD1	NA	TRBV7-2	TRBJ1-2	TGTGCCAGCAGCTCAGGACAGGGGGCAAGTGGCTACACCTTC	CASSSGQGASGYTF
NA	few	TRBV9	TRBJ1-1	TGTGCCAGCAGCGTAGGGGGGAGAAGGGAGAACACTGAAGCTTTCTTT	CASSVGGRRENTEAFF
TRBD1	once	TRBV24-1	TRBJ2-3	TGTGCCACCGGACAGGGGAGCACAGATACGCAGTATTTT	CATGQGSTDTQYF
NA	NA	TRBV14	TRBJ2-7	TGTGCCAGCAGCCAAGACCTGGACAGCCACGAGCAGTACTTC	CASSQDLDSHEQYF